This T cell receptor (beta chain) originates from a study of Tregs in tolerant kidney transplant recipients. A note on this clone: Antigen: not known.

Thawed PBMCs were FACS-sorted into unstimulated CD4+CD25+CD127- regulatory T cells, CD4+CD25- non-regulatory cells, CD4 and CD8 cells. V was clipped by 1 base and J by 8 bases, with 18 bases between them. Germline V gives CDR1 SGHDT, CDR2 YYEEEE. CDR3 length: 16 amino acids. The method was immunoSEQ multiplex PCR; TCRdb's version includes in-frame clones alone and lacks a portion of them. Seen here are tens of thousands of clones, about 90% observed once, and the top ten hold around 0.7%. Study-wide findings and caveats: Validation in larger populations is needed because few patients were studied.

The V call is TRBV5-6, the J call TRBJ1-4, with D maybe TRBD1 (5 bases). Sequenced sample: Tregs from blood. The TCR was taken from a human donor in good health. The CDR3 nucleotides are TGTGCCAGCAGCTTGCTTGGGGACCCAAAGGGGGAAAAACTGTTTTTT. As protein: CASSLLGDPKGEKLFF.